This record covers a single T cell receptor (beta chain). Study processing details: Reference gene primer amplification in the assay estimated nucleated cell counts. Produced via immunoSEQ multiplex PCR; TCRdb's table is partial and in-frame only. The V and J calls and clone size come from that table; D and trimming were worked out from the DNA. This sample has around 94,000 clones; approximately 86% occur once, and the top ten carry around 3%. The trim removed 4 bases at V and 2 bases at J, leaving 8 bases unmatched. The CDR3 has 15 residues. Germline V gene data show CDR1 as SGHDT and CDR2 as YYEEEE. This sample was taken from a study of blood T cell repertoires in COVID-19.

The chain is built from TRBV5-6 and TRBJ2-7; 8 bases map to TRBD1. The receptor's source is a man aged 50 or older with acute or convalescent COVID-19. Sequencing was performed on peripheral blood. CDR3 residues: CASSLEGTGAYEQYF. The CDR3 bases are TGTGCCAGCAGCCTAGAAGGGACAGGAGCCTACGAGCAGTACTTC.